The sequence of this TCR beta chain was determined in a study of cytomegalovirus exposure and HLA in healthy donors (dated 2017 in TCRdb). In terms of the full investigation: A later analysis indicated that the 110 or so validation repertoires were generated on the platform also employed for the approximately 690 repertoires of the first cohort. Besides the first cohort of approximately 670 subjects, a separate validation cohort made up of 120 different subjects was used. The aim of the study was to test whether cataloging public T cell receptors could identify signatures of past pathogen exposure. To predict cytomegalovirus infection status, the study brought together high-throughput TCR immunosequencing, statistical association of individual TCRs with disease status, and machine learning.

This clone was found a few times. No cognate antigen has been identified for it. Per-base qualities were not stored, and no clone one base away is much larger. Receptor libraries were prepared by the immunoSEQ multiplex PCR assay. The authors processed their data as follows. To diagnose cytomegalovirus status from the catalog of TCR beta chain sequences, a statistical classification framework was built. The table comes from immuneACCESS by way of TCRdb, which keeps in-frame sequences with V and J called. Part of the clones is missing from these tables; in studies checked, under half for an unresolved V gene and the rest for unknown reasons. V and J calls and clone size follow that table, whereas D and trimming were derived from the DNA. The sample table records 110,000 or so clones; approximately 89% of these occur just once. About 1.8% of the sample comes from the top ten. Separate from the approximately 670-subject first cohort, the validation cohort of around 130 subjects was the group to which the donors belonged.

On the study overall, not on this receptor specifically: A later analysis found that TCRs clustered in the first cohort also tended to co-occur in the approximately 120 validation repertoires, with 94% of cluster scores above 0. The study gave a list of some 150 TCR beta chains associated with cytomegalovirus. A few of the identified cytomegalovirus-associated TCR beta chains were confirmed in vitro to be specific for cytomegalovirus antigens. Most TCR sequences were seen in very few donors, while some public TCRs were found in many individuals. The validation cohort had no HLA typing available for a later analysis, so co-occurrence within that cohort was assessed over all 130 or so repertoires. The classifier was reported to diagnose cytomegalovirus status with high specificity and sensitivity in both the original cohort and the validation cohort. The authors suggested that the approach could potentially be extended to other disease states and immunological phenotypes.

CDR1 and CDR2, looked up from the germline V gene (reference sequence), are SEHNR and FQNEAQ. The CDR3 covers 13 residues, taking in both the cysteine and the phenylalanine. Of all the DNA, just the CDR3 is kept, 39 bases in frame from base 1. V is reduced by 4 bases and J by 3 bases, leaving a spacing of 10 bases between them. Sequenced: PBMCs. This clonotype originated in a man aged 18 to 29 in good health and CMV-seronegative. The rearrangement combines TRBV7-9 with TRBJ2-7, and possibly TRBD1, on 6 matching bases. The DNA is as follows: TGTGCCAGCAGCTCCGGACAGTACTACGAGCAGTACTTC. The resulting protein is CASSSGQYYEQYF.